These T cell receptor beta chains were read from a single sample in a study of blood T cell repertoires in COVID-19. Profiled with immunoSEQ multiplex PCR; TCRdb holds only in-frame clones, not every one. The table has around 620,000 clones, about nine tenths seen once; the top ten hold roughly 0.26%. Sequencing was performed on peripheral blood. These receptors all come from a woman younger than 35 with acute or convalescent COVID-19. Both conserved end residues are trimmed from each CDR3. The order of the fields is J gene, V gene, CDR3 protein.

j_gene: TRBJ2-1
v_gene: TRBV6-2/TRBV6-3
CDR3aa: ASSYLRGSYNEQF

j_gene: TRBJ1-3
v_gene: TRBV11-2
CDR3aa: ASSSPGLPAGNTIY

j_gene: TRBJ1-1
v_gene: TRBV30
CDR3aa: AWRATSRVAF

j_gene: TRBJ1-2
v_gene: TRBV15
CDR3aa: ATSRDRPGGSGYT

j_gene: TRBJ2-7
v_gene: TRBV11-2
CDR3aa: ASSPRTSGGSSYEQY

j_gene: TRBJ1-2
v_gene: TRBV29-1
CDR3aa: SVEAWQGRGYT

j_gene: TRBJ2-7
v_gene: TRBV6-5
CDR3aa: ASRGPLGGEQY

j_gene: TRBJ1-1
v_gene: TRBV24-1
CDR3aa: ATSDSRQGLNTEAF

j_gene: TRBJ1-4
v_gene: TRBV5-1
CDR3aa: ASSPGGPEKLF

j_gene: TRBJ1-2
v_gene: TRBV19
CDR3aa: ASSMTGGYT

j_gene: TRBJ2-6
v_gene: TRBV9
CDR3aa: ASSARGTGANVLT

j_gene: TRBJ2-7
v_gene: TRBV6-4
CDR3aa: ASSPEKGAYEQY

j_gene: TRBJ2-1
v_gene: TRBV11-2
CDR3aa: ASSQGRTGVHEQF

j_gene: TRBJ1-2
v_gene: TRBV9
CDR3aa: ASSAELHYGYT

j_gene: TRBJ1-4
v_gene: TRBV15
CDR3aa: ATSRGRSPNEKLF

j_gene: TRBJ2-7
v_gene: TRBV6-6
CDR3aa: ASSYTGQGAGEQY

j_gene: TRBJ2-3
v_gene: TRBV5-1
CDR3aa: ASSSSGVHGTQY

j_gene: TRBJ2-3
v_gene: TRBV6-4
CDR3aa: ASSATSTDTQY

j_gene: TRBJ1-3
v_gene: TRBV28
CDR3aa: ASSAGGSGNTIY

j_gene: TRBJ1-1
v_gene: TRBV4-1
CDR3aa: ASSRLTGATEAF

j_gene: TRBJ2-3
v_gene: TRBV4-2
CDR3aa: ASSQEAAGTSGGTDTQY

j_gene: TRBJ1-3
v_gene: TRBV9
CDR3aa: ASSFDSGNTIY

j_gene: TRBJ2-7
v_gene: TRBV14
CDR3aa: ASSRGSGAYEQY